Listed below are T cell receptor beta chains from one sample, sequenced in a study of CD4+ T cells in melanoma. Measured with immunoSEQ multiplex PCR; TCRdb has only the in-frame clones, and not every one. The sample shows about 110,000 clones, 92% of them seen only once. Input material: peripheral blood. The source is a human donor with melanoma. CDR3s include the opening cysteine and the closing phenylalanine or tryptophan. Fields, in order: V gene, J gene, D gene, CDR3 DNA, CDR3 protein. D genes are given only for firm matches.

V gene: TRBV19
J gene: TRBJ1-5
D gene: .
CDR3 DNA: TGTGCCAGTAGTATAAGGGGAAGCAATCAGCCCCAGCATTTT
CDR3 protein: CASSIRGSNQPQHF

V gene: TRBV10-3
J gene: TRBJ2-5
D gene: TRBD2
CDR3 DNA: TGTGCCATCAGTGAGTCTAGCGGGGGGGAAGAGACCCAGTACTTC
CDR3 protein: CAISESSGGEETQYF

V gene: TRBV6-6
J gene: TRBJ2-1
D gene: TRBD2
CDR3 DNA: TGTGCCAGCAGTTACCGGCGGGAGGGCACCTACAATGAGCAGTTCTTC
CDR3 protein: CASSYRREGTYNEQFF

V gene: TRBV4-2
J gene: TRBJ1-5
D gene: .
CDR3 DNA: TGTGCCAGCAGCCAAGTGGGCCGGTATAGCAATCAGCCCCAGCATTTT
CDR3 protein: CASSQVGRYSNQPQHF

V gene: TRBV5-5
J gene: TRBJ1-1
D gene: .
CDR3 DNA: TGTGCCAGCAGCTTGGGGCCCCTGACTAACACTGAAGCTTTCTTT
CDR3 protein: CASSLGPLTNTEAFF

V gene: TRBV5-6
J gene: TRBJ1-1
D gene: .
CDR3 DNA: TGTGCCAGCAGCTTGCTCTCCCAGACCACTGAAGCTTTCTTT
CDR3 protein: CASSLLSQTTEAFF

V gene: TRBV7-2
J gene: TRBJ2-3
D gene: TRBD2
CDR3 DNA: TGTGCCAGCAGCCCACGGACTAGCGGTACGCAGTATTTT
CDR3 protein: CASSPRTSGTQYF

V gene: TRBV11-2
J gene: TRBJ2-7
D gene: TRBD1
CDR3 DNA: TGTGCCAGCAGTTTAGTGCAAGGACAGGGGATCTACGAGCAGTACTTC
CDR3 protein: CASSLVQGQGIYEQYF

V gene: TRBV5-6
J gene: TRBJ2-5
D gene: .
CDR3 DNA: TGTGCCAGCAGCTTGGGGACCTCCGCAGGGACCCAGTACTTC
CDR3 protein: CASSLGTSAGTQYF

V gene: TRBV9
J gene: TRBJ2-1
D gene: TRBD2
CDR3 DNA: TGTGCCAGCAGCGCAGTAGTAGCGGGAGGGAACAATGAGCAGTTCTTC
CDR3 protein: CASSAVVAGGNNEQFF